Listed below are T cell receptor beta chains from one sample, sequenced in a study of post-analysis software for immune sequencing data. TCRdb ran MiXCR on the PCR reads and lists one entry per CDR3 protein. The sample shows about 820,000 distinct CDR3 sequences, roughly half of them seen only once. Sequenced sample: blood. The receptor source for this set is a girl aged 10 to 17 with multiple sclerosis. Both conserved end residues are part of each CDR3. A D gene is named only where the DNA matches it firmly. Clone size is stated in some rows and not others, as once, few, many or a class when expanded.

. TRBJ1-4 TRBV12-3/TRBV12-4 . TGTGCCAGCAGTTTGAGGGAGAGGGGAAAACTGTTTTTT CASSLRERGKLFF
TRBD2 TRBJ2-1 TRBV10-2 . TGCGCCAGCTTATTACGGGGACTAGCGGGGGGCCAGGCCTACAATGAGCAGTTCTTC CASLLRGLAGGQAYNEQFF
. TRBJ2-2 TRBV6-2/TRBV6-3 . TGTGCCAGCAGTTACTCTGGCACAACAAATCCACCCGGGGAGCTGTTTTTT CASSYSGTTNPPGELFF
TRBD1 TRBJ2-7 TRBV27 once TGTGCCAGCAGGCTAGACAGGGGGGAGGATCGCGAGCAGTACTTC CASRLDRGEDREQYF
. TRBJ2-5 TRBV10-3 few TGTGCCATCAGTGACAGTAACCAAGAGACCCAGTACTTC CAISDSNQETQYF
. TRBJ1-2 TRBV5-1 once TGCGCCAGCAGCTACAATGGACGGTCCTATGGCTACACCTTC CASSYNGRSYGYTF
. TRBJ2-1 TRBV7-2 . TGTGCCAGCAGCCTAGGGACGCACCGGGGTTACAATGAGCAGTTCTTC CASSLGTHRGYNEQFF
TRBD1 TRBJ2-7 TRBV29-1 few TGCAGCGTCGGGGACAGGGCCTACGAGCAGTACTTC CSVGDRAYEQYF
. TRBJ2-5 TRBV19 . TGTGCCAGTAGACCCCGAGGGACACCCCAAGAGACCCAGTACTTC CASRPRGTPQETQYF
TRBD2 TRBJ2-5 TRBV14 . TGTGCCAGCACAACACTAGCGGGACGGGCGCAGTACTTC CASTTLAGRAQYF
. TRBJ2-7 TRBV5-1 . TGCGCCAGCAGCTTGGCGGCCCCTCCTTACGAGCAGTACTTC CASSLAAPPYEQYF
. TRBJ1-2 TRBV10-3 . TGTGCCACCCATCAGAGACAGGACCCTCTAGGGTATGGCTACACCTTC CATHQRQDPLGYGYTF
TRBD2 TRBJ2-3 TRBV14 . TGTGCCAGCAGCCAAAGGACTAGCCTAAACACAGATACGCAGTATTTT CASSQRTSLNTDTQYF
TRBD2 TRBJ2-7 TRBV20-1 few TGCAGTGCTGGTAGCGGGGGGAACTCCTACGAGCAGTACTTC CSAGSGGNSYEQYF
. TRBJ1-4 TRBV7-9 . TGTGCCAGCAGCTTACGTGACAGCACAAATGAAAAACTGTTTTTT CASSLRDSTNEKLFF
TRBD2 TRBJ2-1 TRBV6-5 . TGTGCCAGCTGTAGACTAGCGGGGGGGCTCAATGAGCAGTTCTTC CASCRLAGGLNEQFF
. TRBJ2-1 TRBV6-6 . TGTGCCAGCAGTTACTCGAAGACTTGGCAGTTCTTC CASSYSKTWQFF
. TRBJ2-7 TRBV27 . TGTGCCAGCAGTGAGCTTAAGGACGAGCAGTACTTC CASSELKDEQYF
. TRBJ2-5 TRBV20-1 few TGCAGTGCTAGAGATTCCAGCGGCTACCAAGAGACCCAGTACTTC CSARDSSGYQETQYF
TRBD1 TRBJ2-5 TRBV6-5 few TGTGCCAGCAGTTACCGGACAGGGTTGGAGACCCAGTACTTC CASSYRTGLETQYF
. TRBJ2-5 TRBV20-1 . TGCAGTGCCTATTGGTCAGGAGCCTTGGAGACCCAGTACTTC CSAYWSGALETQYF
. TRBJ2-1 TRBV5-6 . TGTGCCAGCAGCTCCCTAGCTGAGCAGTTCTTC CASSSLAEQFF
TRBD1 TRBJ1-6 TRBV12-3/TRBV12-4 few TGTGCCAGCAGCGGGACAGGGGGCGTGAATTCACCCCTCCACTTT CASSGTGGVNSPLHF
TRBD2 TRBJ2-3 TRBV20-1 . TGCAGTGCTAGAGCGCGGGGGGGCAGCACAGATAGGCAGTATTTT CSARARGGSTDRQYF
TRBD2 TRBJ2-1 TRBV5-1 . TGCGCCAGCAGCATCGGGACTAGCGGGAGCTCCTACAATGAGCAGTTCTTC CASSIGTSGSSYNEQFF
. TRBJ2-5 TRBV12-3/TRBV12-4 few TGTGCCAGCAGTTTTCGGCAGGGCCCGGGGGAGACCCAGTACTTC CASSFRQGPGETQYF
. TRBJ2-7 TRBV25-1 few TGTGCCAGCAGTGGGAGGTTTGCCTACGAGCAGTACTTC CASSGRFAYEQYF
. TRBJ2-5 TRBV12-3/TRBV12-4 . TGTGCCAGCAGTCTCCCTGGGCGGGACCCAGAGACCCAGTACTTC CASSLPGRDPETQYF
. TRBJ1-1 TRBV12-3/TRBV12-4 few TGTGCCAGCAGCCCTTCGACCTGGGGGAGGGAAGCTTTCTTT CASSPSTWGREAFF
. TRBJ2-1 TRBV27 . TGTGCCAGCAGTTTATCCGGTATCCCCGAGCAGTTCTTC CASSLSGIPEQFF
. TRBJ2-6 TRBV6-1 . TGTGCCAGCACCCCGGACCCACCTCGCTCTGGGGCCAACGTCCTGACTTTC CASTPDPPRSGANVLTF
. TRBJ2-7 TRBV6-5 . TGTGCCAGCAGTTACCGGGGTGGAGGGGCATTTACCTTTTCCTACGAGCAGTACTTC CASSYRGGGAFTFSYEQYF
. TRBJ2-5 TRBV29-1 . TGCAGCGTCGGCCTCAGGGCCCGGGAGACCCAGTACTTC CSVGLRARETQYF
TRBD2 TRBJ2-1 TRBV29-1 . TGCAGCGTCGAATACGGGGGGCTAGCGGGAGGGCCTTCGAATGAGCAGTTCTTC CSVEYGGLAGGPSNEQFF
TRBD1 TRBJ2-5 TRBV28 . TGTGCCAGCACCGAACAGGGGCCCGAGACCCAGTACTTC CASTEQGPETQYF
. TRBJ1-2 TRBV20-1 . TGCAGTGCTAGAGATTTCGGGGGGCGGGATGGCTACACCTTC CSARDFGGRDGYTF
TRBD2 TRBJ2-1 TRBV2 . TGTGCCAGCAGTAGACTAGCGGGAGACCAGTTCTTC CASSRLAGDQFF
TRBD2 TRBJ2-4 TRBV4-1 . TGCGCCAGCAGCCAAGAAGGACTAGCGGGGCTGACTTCAAACATTCAGTACTTC CASSQEGLAGLTSNIQYF
. TRBJ2-7 TRBV7-9 . TGTGCCAGCAGCTTACCGGACGCGAGCTCCTACGAGCAGTACTTC CASSLPDASSYEQYF
. TRBJ2-7 TRBV7-2 . TGTGCCAGCAGCTTAGCGGTGTTCTACGAGCAGTACTTC CASSLAVFYEQYF
. TRBJ2-3 TRBV5-6 . TGTGCCAGCAGCTTGAAGGCAGGGGTGACAGATACGCAGTATTTT CASSLKAGVTDTQYF
. TRBJ1-1 TRBV7-9 . TGTGCCAGCAGCTTCAAGGGAACTGAAGCTTTCTTT CASSFKGTEAFF
. TRBJ2-1 TRBV12-3/TRBV12-4 . TGTGCCAGCAGTTTAGCGCTTACGGGGGTTGAGCAGTTCTTC CASSLALTGVEQFF
TRBD2 TRBJ2-3 TRBV29-1 . TGCAGCGTTGGCGTAGCGAAGCGGGGCAGCACAGATACGCAGTATTTT CSVGVAKRGSTDTQYF
TRBD2 TRBJ2-3 TRBV5-1 few TGCGCCAGCAGCTTGGCTAGCGGGGTCTCGGATACGCAGTATTTT CASSLASGVSDTQYF
TRBD1 TRBJ2-6 TRBV5-1 . TGCGCCAGCAGCAGAGACAGGGTCTCTGGGGCCAACGTCCTGACTTTC CASSRDRVSGANVLTF
. TRBJ2-1 TRBV20-1 . TGCAGTGCTGGGGACCTCAAGAATGAGCAGTTCTTC CSAGDLKNEQFF
. TRBJ2-4 TRBV7-2 few TGTGCCAGCAGCTTACAGATAGCCGGGATCCTAGCCAAAAACATTCAGTACTTC CASSLQIAGILAKNIQYF